This TCR beta chain was recorded in a study of T-cell reconstitution after alpha-beta-depleted transplantation in children. CDR1 and CDR2 (germline): SEHNR, FQNEAQ (reference sequence). Trimming cost V 4 bases and J 1 base, with 15 bases left between them. This CDR3 has 16 amino acids. Library preparation (for TCRbeta) was performed with unique molecular identifiers. MiXCR was run by TCRdb on the PCR reads, yielding one entry per CDR3 protein. Here the sample spans over 200,000 distinct CDR3 sequences, approximately 10% being singletons. The sample consisted of PBMCs from the stem cell graft donor, taken from the stem cell graft. The receptor was derived from a human donor who donated a stem cell graft to a child with acute lymphoblastic leukemia. V and J are TRBV7-9 and TRBJ2-3; tentatively, D is TRBD2 (5 bases). The CDR3 reads CASSSSPGMGTDTQYF. CDR3 nucleotide sequence: TGTGCCAGCAGCTCTTCGCCGGGAATGGGCACAGATACGCAGTATTTT.